The 15 T cell receptor beta chains below all came from one sample that was sequenced in a study of T cell responses to AZD1222 COVID-19 vaccine. TCRdb's table, derived via immunoSEQ multiplex PCR, lists solely in-frame clones and lacks some. The sample yields some 99,000 clones, about 88% seen once. Sequencing used peripheral blood, obtained 28 days after the second AZD1222 dose. These receptors were collected from an adult who received the AZD1222 COVID-19 vaccine.

The chain is built from TRBV29-1 and TRBJ2-7, with 9 positions matching TRBD2. Trimming removed 6 bases from V and 6 bases from J; junction bases left unmatched: 15. There are 15 residues in the CDR3. Per germline, CDR1 SQVTM and CDR2 ANQGSEA. CDR3 protein: CSVPVGGRALGEQYF. For the CDR3, the DNA is TGCAGCGTCCCTGTCGGCGGGAGGGCCCTTGGCGAGCAGTACTTC.

The chain carries TRBV5-1 and TRBJ2-1; 10 bases fit TRBD2. Germline trimming cut 1 base from V and 10 bases from J; bases unmatched to any gene: 11. CDR1 is SGHRS and CDR2 is YFSETQ in the germline V gene. The CDR3 consists of 16 residues. Here the CDR3 DNA reads TGCGCCAGCAGCTTGACTAGCGGGATTACGCGGTCGGAGCAGTTCTTC. It encodes CASSLTSGITRSEQFF.

This chain connects TRBV7-2 to TRBJ2-3; D is perhaps TRBD1 (6 bases). The CDR3 has 13 amino acids. The germline V gene has CDR1 SGHTA and CDR2 FQGNSA. Trimming shortened V by 4 bases and J by 9 bases, and 14 bases separated the two germline ends. The CDR3 DNA sequence: TGTGCCAGCAGCTCGGTGCAGGGGAAGACGCAGTATTTT. It specifies CASSSVQGKTQYF. Together with reference TRBV7-2 and TRBJ2-3, the CDR3 gives the full variable domain: GAGVSQSPSNKVTEKGKDVELRCDPISGHTALYWYRQSLGQGLEFLIYFQGNSAPDKSGLPSDRFSAERTGGSVSTLTIQRTQQEDSAVYLCASSSVQGKTQYFGPGTRLTVL.

The sample holds one count of this clone. The chain has TRBV6-1 and TRBJ2-7; D is undetermined. The CDR3 totals 13 residues. The V end lost 2 bases, the J end lost 4 bases, and 9 bases lay between the germline ends. The germline gives CDR1 MNHNS, CDR2 SASEGT. The CDR3 region has the DNA TGTGCCAGCAGTGAAAGTACAAAATACGAGCAGTACTTC. Translation: CASSESTKYEQYF.

The chain has TRBV6-6 and TRBJ2-1; a weak D match, TRBD2 (6 bases). The CDR3 is 14 amino acids. Germline CDR1 is MNHNY and CDR2 is SVGAGI (reference sequence). V gave up 9 bases and J gave up 4 bases, with 16 bases separating them. CDR3 region: CASRGISGYNEQFF. CDR3 bases: TGTGCCAGTCGGGGGATTTCGGGATACAATGAGCAGTTCTTC.

V usage is TRBV1 and J usage is TRBJ2-7; the table's D call of TRBD1 was not tested on the DNA. TRBV1 is assigned pseudogene status. The CDR3 covers 14 residues. The CDR3 protein is CTSTQPRSSYEQYF. In DNA, the CDR3 is TGCACCAGCACCCAACCCCGCAGCTCCTACGAGCAGTACTTC.

This chain links TRBV10-1 with TRBJ2-3; tentative D call: TRBD1 (5 bases). The CDR3 extends over 16 amino acids. The V gene's germline CDR1 is WNHNN and CDR2 SYGVQD (reference sequence). Trimming removed 3 bases from V and 1 base from J, with 14 bases in between. The CDR3 coding sequence is TGCGCCAGCAGTGAAGGGGCATCCCAGCGCACAGATACGCAGTATTTT. This encodes CASSEGASQRTDTQYF.

The chain recombines TRBV6-5 with TRBJ2-1, with 8 bases that match TRBD2. The CDR3 extends over 14 amino acids. V dropped 5 bases and J dropped 6; count of bases not matched to a gene: 6. The germline CDR1 and CDR2 sequences are MNHEY and SVGAGI. CDR3 sequence (DNA): TGTGCCAGCAGTCTTCTAGCGGGCCTCAATGAGCAGTTCTTC. Translation: CASSLLAGLNEQFF.

This rearrangement joins TRBV7-3 to TRBJ2-5; no definite D call. The CDR3 length is 15 residues. Germline-derived CDR1 and CDR2 are SGHTA and FQGTGA. Trimming removed 5 bases from V and 5 bases from J, with 18 bases in between. This chain's CDR3 is CASSALGRGPETQYF. The CDR3, as DNA: TGTGCCAGCAGCGCACTGGGTCGTGGGCCGGAGACCCAGTACTTC.

The chain couples TRBV7-6 to TRBJ2-1, with TRBD2 matching over 10 bases. The CDR3 loop spans 15 amino acids. The V and J ends lost 2 bases and 3 bases, in that order; junction bases with no gene match: 1. CDR1 and CDR2 from the germline V gene are SGHVS and FNYEAQ. The CDR3 bases are TGTGCCAGCAGCTTACTAGCGGGGGACTACAATGAGCAGTTCTTC. Translated, it gives CASSLLAGDYNEQFF.

The chain couples TRBV10-3 to TRBJ2-5; 7 positions match TRBD1. The CDR3 has 15 amino acids. Trimming at V came to 4 bases and at J to 0 bases, leaving 5 bases not matched to a gene. Germline values: CDR1 ENHRY, CDR2 SYGVKD. The CDR3 DNA is TGTGCCATCAGTGTCGGACAGGCCAACCAAGAGACCCAGTACTTC. Translating it yields CAISVGQANQETQYF.

The V and J genes are TRBV19 and TRBJ2-5, with 9 bases identical to TRBD2. Losses at the gene ends were 6 bases for V and 2 bases for J; bases not matched to a gene: 4. The CDR3 sequence is 14 residues long. CDR1 and CDR2 (germline): LNHDA, SQIVND (reference sequence). The CDR3 here is CASRSSGAQETQYF. CDR3 sequence (DNA): TGTGCCAGTAGGTCTAGCGGGGCGCAAGAGACCCAGTACTTC.

The V and J genes are TRBV18 and TRBJ1-2; D is unresolved. This CDR3 has 13 residues. Germline loops: CDR1 KGHSH, CDR2 LQKENI. With 0 bases removed from V and 7 bases from J, the gap between germline ends came to 9 bases. CDR3 nucleotides: TGTGCCAGCTCACCACCGGGAGATTTTGGCTACACCTTC. Translating gives CASSPPGDFGYTF. Supplemented by reference TRBV18 and TRBJ1-2, the full variable domain reads NAGVMQNPRHLVRRRGQEARLRCSPMKGHSHVYWYRQLPEEGLKFMVYLQKENIIDESGMPKERFSAEFPKEGPSILRIQQVVRGDSAAYFCASSPPGDFGYTFGSGTRLTVV.

The rearrangement joins TRBV2 to TRBJ2-5; 10 bases line up with TRBD1. The CDR3 totals 13 residues. V shed 6 bases, J shed 5 bases, and the junction held 3 bases outside the gene matches. Per germline, CDR1 SNHLY and CDR2 FYNNEI. The CDR3 loop reads CASRWGQGETQYF. CDR3 sequence (DNA): TGTGCCAGCAGGTGGGGACAGGGGGAGACCCAGTACTTC.

V gene TRBV19 combines with J gene TRBJ1-1; TRBD1 matches 10 bases. The J segment lost 4 bases and the V segment lost 6 bases, leaving 2 bases of the junction unmatched. This CDR3 region has 13 residues. Germline assignment: CDR1 LNHDA and CDR2 SQIVND (reference sequence). CDR3 loop: CASRTGGGTEAFF. The DNA of the CDR3 is TGTGCCAGTAGGACAGGGGGCGGCACTGAAGCTTTCTTT.